The clone carrying this T cell receptor beta chain was counted many times. Covering alpha and beta chains, TRAV- and TRBV-specific primers were used for the first-strand cDNA. For amplifying TCRs, the PCR ran for 15 to 20 cycles with Phusion, which was used together with a constant-region primer and the adapter on the V primers. TCRdb called the reads again in MiXCR, with one record for every CDR3 protein. The profile shows approximately 91,000 distinct CDR3 sequences, about 20% of them singletons. The time point was: after trial treatment. Treatment meaning: LDRT plus nivolumab, ipilimumab, low-dose cyclophosphamide and aspirin (RACIN trial). Donors received a regimen that comprised nivolumab, ipilimumab, aspirin, low-dose cyclophosphamide and low-dose radiotherapy. The patients who were eligible all carried advanced solid tumors that lacked tumor-infiltrating lymphocytes, meaning the tumors were TIL-negative.

The sample comes from a study of low-dose radiotherapy and immunotherapy resistance in tumors. The CDR3 has 13 amino acids. Germline V gene lookup returns CDR1 SGHTS and CDR2 YDEGEE. Trimming removed 1 base from V and 3 bases from J, with 8 bases in between. The sample consisted of PBMCs, taken after low-dose radiotherapy plus immunotherapy. The rearrangement links TRBV5-8 to TRBJ2-7; D not resolved. The origin of this receptor is a female donor with ovarian cancer. In DNA, the CDR3 is TGTGCCAGCAGCTTGTCACCCAACTACGAGCAGTACTTC. Translating it yields CASSLSPNYEQYF.